Given below is one T cell receptor beta chain in context. Germline V gene lookup returns CDR1 MNHEY and CDR2 SVGAGI. CDR3 length: 16 amino acids. Then a second PCR, running roughly 7 to 11 cycles, was carried out with a sample-barcoded 5' primer and a J-beta primer mix. TCRdb itself ran the 5' RACE reads through MiXCR, one entry per CDR3 protein. The sample lists 850,000 to 1,300,000 distinct CDR3 sequences, 35% to 50% occurring once. These data originate in a study of blood T cells in healthy people across ages. Study as a whole: About one barcoded beta molecule per two T cells came from capture by template switching.

The chain has TRBV6-5 and TRBJ2-5; weak D call: TRBD1 (5 bases). The J call may be faulty, since TRBJ2-7 better matches the DNA end. This receptor was obtained from a woman aged 55-69 years in good health. Material: blood. The CDR3 reads CASRWTIPRQHYEQYF. The CDR3 DNA reads as TGTGCCAGCAGGTGGACAATTCCAAGACAACACTACGAGCAGTACTTC.